Included here is one TCR beta chain sequence, with context. This sample is part of a study of blood T cell repertoires in COVID-19. About the study: Samples came from the United States, Italy and Spain, spanning acute and convalescent COVID-19. The cDNA or gDNA used as material had been derived from T cells, B-cell-depleted T cells, or PBMCs.

Under the authors' procedure: By means of reference gene primer amplification, nucleated cell counts were estimated. Profiled with immunoSEQ multiplex PCR; TCRdb holds only in-frame clones, not every one. V and J calls and clone size are as listed in that table; D and trimming were resolved from the DNA. The table has over 110,000 clones, around 89% seen once. Trimming took off 2 bases at V and 6 bases at J, with 14 bases between the two ends. This CDR3 comprises 16 residues. Germline V CDR1 and CDR2: MNHEY, SMNVEV (reference sequence). The sequence derives from a human donor in a cohort sampled during active COVID-19. Sequencing was done on a sample of peripheral blood. The gene calls are TRBV27 and TRBJ1-6; the D is unclear. This chain's CDR3 is CASSLERRLLNSPLHF. As DNA, the CDR3 is TGTGCCAGCAGTTTAGAACGGAGACTCCTTAATTCACCCCTCCACTTT.